This T cell receptor beta chain was recovered during a study of tumor-infiltrating lymphocytes in localized non-small cell lung cancer. As for the study in general: Patients included smokers and never-smokers with various histologies, some sampled after neoadjuvant chemotherapy.

The method was immunoSEQ multiplex PCR; TCRdb's version includes in-frame clones alone and lacks a portion of them. The sample gives some 14,000 clones, about 63% of which show up once; over 8% is in the top ten. The germline V and J ends were trimmed by 6 bases and 7 bases, with 12 bases remaining between them. The CDR3 contains 12 residues. Germline V gene sequence: CDR1 MNHEY, CDR2 SMNVEV (reference sequence). Study outcomes and limitations: Compared with uninvolved lung, tumors showed higher T cell infiltration by TCRbeta sequencing. Immunotypes IM1 and IM2 had similar TCR-derived T-cell fractions. Only some patients had TCR sequencing, depending on available tissue.

In the case of this clone: The antigen is undetermined.

The genes are TRBV27 and TRBJ2-5; possible D gene TRBD2, 5 bases. Sequencing was done on a sample of lung tumor tissue. The sequence was collected from a human donor with non-small cell lung cancer. The CDR3 DNA reads as TGTGCCAGCAGCTCCGACGAGGGGACCCAGTACTTC. Protein sequence: CASSSDEGTQYF.